The T cell receptor beta chain described here comes from a study of human T cells and chemical hapten exposure. Trimming removed 5 bases at V and 6 bases at J, with 10 bases between. The CDR3 loop spans 12 amino acids. The germline CDR1 and CDR2 sequences are SEHNR and FQNEAQ (reference sequence). Time point of the sample: patch test 2, 6 weeks after DPC sensitization. Treatment given: therapeutic diphenylcyclopropenone sensitization with weekly scalp DPC. From the RACE reads, TCRdb called clonotypes with MiXCR, one entry per CDR3 protein. The table shows about 110,000 distinct CDR3 sequences, with roughly a tenth occurring only once. This clonotype was seen repeatedly, ten times or more.

Sample: whole blood, taken in connection with sensitization to the hapten diphenylcyclopropenone (DPC). The receptor comes from a woman aged 35 to 49 with alopecia areata. Some clones in this sample may be carry-over from other donors' samples. The chain recombines TRBV7-9 with TRBJ1-1; no definite D call. Here the CDR3 DNA reads TGTGCCAGCAGCCGCAGTAGCGCTGAAGCTTTCTTT. Protein sequence: CASSRSSAEAFF.